Presented here are 12 T cell receptor beta chains from one specimen sequenced in a study of cytomegalovirus exposure and HLA in healthy donors. In the PCR, 60 Vbeta and 13 Jbeta primers were used. Only in-frame clones appear in the TCRdb table, and some are missing; sequencing was by immunoSEQ multiplex PCR. The specimen's table records 100,000 to 150,000 clones. What was sequenced was PBMCs. The receptors were gathered from a woman aged 40 to 50 in good health and CMV-seropositive.

The chain recombines TRBV28 with TRBJ1-1, with D hard to call. The CDR3 is 12 residues long. Trimming pared 4 bases from V and 10 bases from J, leaving 13 bases between. Looked up from germline, CDR1 is MDHEN and CDR2 is SYDVKM. The CDR3 reads CASSSLGRVAFF. The CDR3 nucleotides read TGTGCCAGCAGTTCCCTGGGCCGAGTAGCTTTCTTT.

The chain has TRBV5-1 and TRBJ2-1, with 12 positions matching TRBD2. V was clipped by 4 bases and J by 1 base; unmatched bases: 3. The CDR3 is made up of 16 amino acids. Germline lookup yields CDR1 SGHRS and CDR2 YFSETQ. Here the CDR3 DNA reads TGCGCCAGCAGCGTCCTAGCGGGAGGGTCCTACAATGAGCAGTTCTTC. Amino acid sequence: CASSVLAGGSYNEQFF.

The chain recombines TRBV7-3 with TRBJ2-7; TRBD1 might be the D (6 bases). Germline-derived CDR1 and CDR2 are SGHTA and FQGTGA. Trimming stripped 0 bases from V and 4 bases from J, with 7 bases between. This CDR3 has 13 amino acids. CDR3 bases: TGTGCCAGCAGCTTAACCAGGGGATACGAGCAGTACTTC. It yields the protein CASSLTRGYEQYF.

V is TRBV19 and J is TRBJ1-5, with unresolved D. Germline CDR1 LNHDA, CDR2 SQIVND (reference sequence). The CDR3 has 15 residues. The V end was cut by 1 base, the J end by 0 bases, with 7 bases between. The CDR3 sequence is CASSIAADSNQPQHF. DNA of the CDR3: TGTGCCAGTAGTATAGCGGCGGATAGCAATCAGCCCCAGCATTTT.

The chain joins TRBV4-1 to TRBJ1-1; possibly TRBD1 for D (6 bases). CDR1 MGHRA and CDR2 YSYEKL come from the germline V gene. CDR3 length: 16 amino acids. The ends were cut back, 2 bases at V and 0 bases at J, with 13 bases in the middle. The CDR3 sequence is CASSQPLGAVNTEAFF. The CDR3 bases are TGCGCCAGCAGCCAACCCTTGGGGGCGGTGAACACTGAAGCTTTCTTT.

The gene calls are TRBV2 and TRBJ2-2; possibly TRBD2 for D (6 bases). Germline V gene sequence: CDR1 SNHLY, CDR2 FYNNEI. Trimming took 7 bases from V and 6 from J, leaving 18 bases between them. The CDR3 extends over 15 amino acids. The CDR3 loop is CASKVEGLVSGELFF. CDR3 nucleotide sequence: TGTGCCAGCAAGGTGGAGGGCCTCGTGTCCGGGGAGCTGTTTTTT.

The V gene is TRBV14, the J gene TRBJ1-3; D ambiguous. The V gene's germline CDR1 is SGHDN and CDR2 FVKESK. This CDR3 has 16 amino acids. The V end lost 1 base, the J end lost 4 bases, and 14 bases lay between the germline ends. The CDR3 DNA reads as TGTGCCAGCAGCCAAGTCCAAGGCAGGCCGGGAAACACCATATATTTT. The encoded protein is CASSQVQGRPGNTIYF.

The CDR3 DNA sequence: TGCAGCGTCCAGGACGGTCCGGGAAGTGGCTACACCTTC. Its translation: CSVQDGPGSGYTF. The chain uses TRBV29-1 and TRBJ1-2; no reliable D call. Germline V lookup: CDR1 SQVTM, CDR2 ANQGSEA. Trimming removed 6 bases from V and 7 bases from J, with 18 bases in between. The CDR3 consists of 13 residues.

This chain joins TRBV5-1 and TRBJ2-2, with 12 bases fitting TRBD2. CDR3 length: 17 residues. Germline V lookup: CDR1 SGHRS, CDR2 YFSETQ. The trim removed 4 bases at V and 10 bases at J, leaving 14 bases unmatched. The CDR3 DNA reads TGCGCCAGCAGCCCGGGACTAGCGGGTAGCCCTGGGAAGGAGCTGTTTTTT. As protein: CASSPGLAGSPGKELFF.

The chain is built from TRBV27 and TRBJ2-3; TRBD2 matches 9 bases. This CDR3 has 20 amino acids. Germline V gene lookup returns CDR1 MNHEY and CDR2 SMNVEV (reference sequence). The ends lost 7 bases at V and 2 bases at J; junction bases unmatched: 22. The CDR3 DNA follows: TGTGCCAGCATAAACCGAGCAATTGAAATGACTAGCGGTCTCACAGATACGCAGTATTTT. Residues: CASINRAIEMTSGLTDTQYF.

This chain connects TRBV29-1 to TRBJ1-2; 8 bases map to TRBD1. This CDR3 has 13 amino acids. With 5 bases clipped from V and 4 bases from J, the junction kept 6 bases outside the gene matches. Germline V gene data show CDR1 as SQVTM and CDR2 as ANQGSEA. Here the CDR3 DNA reads TGCAGCGTTCAACCGGGACAGGTCTATGGCTACACCTTC. It codes for CSVQPGQVYGYTF.

This chain uses TRBV5-1 with TRBJ2-7, with no clear D. The CDR3 has 15 amino acids. The V gene's germline CDR1 is SGHRS and CDR2 YFSETQ. V was pared by 1 base and J by 1 base, with 12 bases between. CDR3: CASSLKRGESYEQYF. CDR3 coding DNA: TGCGCCAGCAGCTTGAAGAGAGGAGAGTCCTACGAGCAGTACTTC.